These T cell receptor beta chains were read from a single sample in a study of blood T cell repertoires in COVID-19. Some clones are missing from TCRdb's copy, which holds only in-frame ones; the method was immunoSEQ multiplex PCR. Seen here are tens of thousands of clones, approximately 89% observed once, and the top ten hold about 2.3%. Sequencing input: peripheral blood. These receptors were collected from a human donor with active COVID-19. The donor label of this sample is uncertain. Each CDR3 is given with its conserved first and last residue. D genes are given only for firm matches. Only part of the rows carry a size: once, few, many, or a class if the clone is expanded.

TGTGCCAGCAGCTTAGCGCTCGGCAGGCTCAACTATGGCTACACCTTC,CASSLALGRLNYGYTF,.,TRBV7-9,.,16,TRBJ1-2
TGTGCCAGCAGCTTAGCGGCTCCCGGGGGGGCCAGGAATACGCAGTATTTT,CASSLAAPGGARNTQYF,TRBD2,TRBV7-2,.,17,TRBJ2-3
TGTGCCAGCACCCCCTTCCGCACAGATACGCAGTATTTT,CASTPFRTDTQYF,.,TRBV2,.,13,TRBJ2-3
TGTGCCAGCAGCTTAAGACAGGATAACTATGGCTACACCTTC,CASSLRQDNYGYTF,.,TRBV7-2,.,14,TRBJ1-2
TGTGCCAGCAGCCCGGGACTAGCGTCGGAGACCCAGTACTTC,CASSPGLASETQYF,TRBD2,TRBV11-2,.,14,TRBJ2-5
TGTGCCAGCAGTTACTCTTCGGACAGTCACACCGGGGAGCTGTTTTTT,CASSYSSDSHTGELFF,.,TRBV6-5,.,16,TRBJ2-2
TGTGCCAGCAGCCAAGATCAGTTCCCAGGGACTGAAGCTTTCTTT,CASSQDQFPGTEAFF,.,TRBV3-1/TRBV3-2,.,15,TRBJ1-1
TGTGCCACCAGTGATATTAGCGGGGGGGATTACAATGAGCAGTTCTTC,CATSDISGGDYNEQFF,TRBD2,TRBV24-1,many,16,TRBJ2-1
TGTGCCAGCAGCTTAGGGCGGTGGCTAGCGGGGGGGCTTAGTACAGATACGCAGTATTTT,CASSLGRWLAGGLSTDTQYF,TRBD2,TRBV7-3,.,20,TRBJ2-3
TGTGCCAGCAGCTTGTGGGGGGAATTCCAAGAGACCCAGTACTTC,CASSLWGEFQETQYF,.,TRBV5-4,.,15,TRBJ2-5
TGTGCCAGCATCAAGTCGGGGGAGAGCAATCAGCCCCAGCATTTT,CASIKSGESNQPQHF,.,TRBV6-6,.,15,TRBJ1-5
TGTGCCAGCAGCTTTGGAGCTAATGAGCAGTTCTTC,CASSFGANEQFF,.,TRBV7-6,.,12,TRBJ2-1
TGCGCCAGCAGCCAAGAGGGCGCAATGTGGGCCGGGGAGCTGTTTTTT,CASSQEGAMWAGELFF,.,TRBV4-1,.,16,TRBJ2-2
TGTGCCAGCAGCAAGACAGGGGCTAGCAATCAGCCCCAGCATTTT,CASSKTGASNQPQHF,TRBD1,TRBV5-5,few,15,TRBJ1-5
TGCGCCAGCAGCCCCGGCGGGGTTTGGGGTGGCTACACCTTC,CASSPGGVWGGYTF,.,TRBV4-1,once,14,TRBJ1-2
TGTGCCAGCAGCCGCTTTGGGGGGGGCGCCCCCAAAAACATTCAGTACTTC,CASSRFGGGAPKNIQYF,.,TRBV3-1/TRBV3-2,.,17,TRBJ2-4
TGTGCCAGCAGCCGAGACAGGGTCTACTACGAGCAGTACTTC,CASSRDRVYYEQYF,TRBD1,TRBV6-5,.,14,TRBJ2-7